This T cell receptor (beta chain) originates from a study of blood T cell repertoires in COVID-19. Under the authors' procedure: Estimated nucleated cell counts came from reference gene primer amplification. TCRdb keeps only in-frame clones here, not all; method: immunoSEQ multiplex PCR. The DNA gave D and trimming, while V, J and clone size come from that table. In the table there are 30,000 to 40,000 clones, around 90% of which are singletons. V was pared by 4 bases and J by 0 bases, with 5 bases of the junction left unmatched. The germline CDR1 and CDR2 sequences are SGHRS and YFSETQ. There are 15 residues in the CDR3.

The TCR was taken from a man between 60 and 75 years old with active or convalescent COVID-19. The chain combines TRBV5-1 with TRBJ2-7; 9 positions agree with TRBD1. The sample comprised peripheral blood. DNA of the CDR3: TGCGCCAGCAGCATCGGACAGGGGAGCTCCTACGAGCAGTACTTC. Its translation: CASSIGQGSSYEQYF.